The following is a T cell receptor beta chain sequence with its context. Antigen specificity is unknown. This specimen comes from a study of lymphopenia after photon versus proton radiotherapy. Study-level points and caveats: Post-nadir diversity loss with photons came from oligoclonal expansion, particularly CD8+ Temra cells.

Sequencing used immunoSEQ multiplex PCR; TCRdb keeps in-frame clones, though not all of them. The top ten clones hold less than 35% of a sample with 26,000 or so clones, about 81% of them seen once. Germline CDR1 and CDR2: LNHDA and SQIVND (reference sequence). The CDR3 contains 16 residues. V was shortened by 5 bases and J by 4 bases, with 18 bases between the two germline ends. V usage is TRBV19 and J usage is TRBJ1-5; tentative D call: TRBD1 (6 bases). This sample comprised peripheral blood, obtained from a patient treated with photon-based radiotherapy. The TCR sequence derives from a man aged 50-59 years with gastric cancer. CDR3 residues: CASSPWLGTPNQPQHF. The CDR3 DNA is TGTGCCAGTAGTCCCTGGCTCGGGACACCGAATCAGCCCCAGCATTTT.